The rows below give T cell receptor beta chains drawn from one sample of a study of T cell repertoires in cytomegalovirus infection. MiXCR, run by TCRdb on the reads, gives a single entry per CDR3 protein. Altogether hundreds of thousands of distinct CDR3 sequences are present, approximately 32% being singletons, with the ten largest covering about an eighth. For these receptors, no antigen is known. The sample in question was cultured CD8+ T cells from PBMCs, obtained from culture after CMV antigen stimulation. The receptors originated from a human donor in good health (CMV status not recorded). Some clones in this sample may be carry-over from other donors' samples. Both conserved end residues are part of each CDR3. Fields, in order: J gene, clone size, V gene, D gene, CDR3 protein, CDR3 DNA. D genes are given only for firm matches. For some rows the clone size is stated as once, few or many, or as a class when expanded; others skip it.

TRBJ1-2,few,TRBV7-9,TRBD1,CASSLLDREGVYGYTF,TGTGCCAGCAGCTTATTAGACAGGGAAGGAGTCTATGGCTACACCTTC
TRBJ2-1,.,TRBV6-2/TRBV6-3,.,CASRTPYEQFF,TGTGCCAGCAGAACCCCCTATGAGCAGTTCTTC
TRBJ1-5,few,TRBV12-3/TRBV12-4,.,CASSQIGHFDQPQHF,TGTGCCAGCAGTCAGATCGGACATTTCGATCAGCCCCAGCATTTT
TRBJ1-5,few,TRBV19,TRBD1,CASRQGRNQPQHF,TGTGCCAGTCGACAGGGGAGAAATCAGCCCCAGCATTTT
TRBJ2-2,.,TRBV6-2/TRBV6-3,.,CASRIHRGELFF,TGTGCCAGCAGAATTCACCGGGGGGAGCTGTTTTTT
TRBJ2-3,.,TRBV27,.,CASSPEDLDPDTQYF,TGTGCCAGCAGTCCCGAGGACCTGGACCCAGATACGCAGTATTTT
TRBJ2-3,many,TRBV11-3,.,CASSLEGARGTDTQYF,TGTGCCAGCAGCTTAGAGGGGGCTCGCGGCACAGATACGCAGTATTTT
TRBJ1-4,.,TRBV29-1,.,CSVEMGLTGYGKLFF,TGCAGCGTTGAAATGGGCCTGACAGGTTACGGGAAACTGTTTTTT
TRBJ2-1,.,TRBV27,.,CASTPWQGGDEQFF,TGTGCCAGCACCCCTTGGCAGGGGGGGGATGAGCAGTTCTTC
TRBJ2-1,few,TRBV19,.,CASSPRPASYNEQFF,TGTGCCAGTAGTCCTAGACCGGCCTCCTACAATGAGCAGTTCTTC
TRBJ1-4,.,TRBV12-3/TRBV12-4,.,CASSFFGYNEKLFF,TGTGCCAGCAGTTTCTTCGGATATAATGAAAAACTGTTTTTT
TRBJ1-6,.,TRBV20-1,TRBD1,CSARDPDRVNSPLHF,TGCAGTGCTAGAGATCCAGACAGGGTGAATTCACCCCTCCACTTT
TRBJ2-1,few,TRBV4-3,.,CASSQEPAGEHNEQFF,TGCGCCAGCAGCCAAGAACCGGCAGGGGAACACAATGAGCAGTTCTTC
TRBJ2-5,.,TRBV27,.,CASISETQYF,TGTGCCAGCATCTCAGAGACCCAGTACTTC
TRBJ2-2,.,TRBV7-3,TRBD1,CASSPGGNANTGELFF,TGTGCCAGCAGCCCAGGGGGAAACGCGAACACCGGGGAGCTGTTTTTT
TRBJ2-7,.,TRBV19,.,CASSSSFGGEQYF,TGTGCCAGTAGTTCGTCCTTCGGTGGCGAGCAGTACTTC
TRBJ1-2,few,TRBV7-6,.,CASSLAGTRPTGYTF,TGTGCCAGCAGCTTGGCAGGTACAAGGCCCACTGGCTACACCTTC
TRBJ2-3,.,TRBV7-6,.,CASSPVAREGDTQYF,TGTGCCAGCAGCCCGGTAGCGAGGGAAGGAGATACGCAGTATTTT
TRBJ1-1,few,TRBV5-1,.,CASSLNDREGAFF,TGCGCCAGCAGCCTAAACGACCGAGAGGGGGCTTTCTTT
TRBJ1-1,few,TRBV20-1,.,CSARPLRGGLNTEAFF,TGCAGTGCTAGGCCCTTGAGGGGGGGACTGAACACTGAAGCTTTCTTT
TRBJ2-1,.,TRBV4-1,TRBD1,CASRRLTGGSYNEQFF,TGCGCCAGCAGACGATTGACAGGGGGCTCCTACAATGAGCAGTTCTTC
TRBJ2-2,.,TRBV28,TRBD2,CASSRPTSGGARNTGELFF,TGTGCCAGCAGCCGACCCACTAGCGGGGGGGCGAGGAACACCGGGGAGCTGTTTTTT
TRBJ2-7,.,TRBV20-1,.,CSARDKSKGWEQYF,TGCAGTGCTAGAGATAAATCCAAGGGGTGGGAGCAGTACTTC
TRBJ2-3,.,TRBV7-7,TRBD1,CASSLEATGGRPSTQYF,TGTGCTAGCAGCTTAGAGGCTACAGGGGGCCGGCCGTCAACGCAGTATTTT
TRBJ2-7,.,TRBV19,.,CASSSSSTSGQYF,TGTGCCAGTAGTAGCTCTTCGACCTCCGGGCAGTACTTC
TRBJ2-5,.,TRBV7-9,TRBD1,CASSSPGQGETQYF,TGTGCCAGCAGCTCGCCGGGACAGGGTGAGACCCAGTACTTC
TRBJ1-2,.,TRBV19,.,CASTDERGYYGYTF,TGTGCCAGTACCGACGAACGGGGCTACTATGGCTACACCTTC
TRBJ2-3,many,TRBV7-2,.,CASSAVGGSTDTQYF,TGTGCCAGCAGTGCCGTGGGTGGAAGCACAGATACGCAGTATTTT
TRBJ1-2,.,TRBV7-9,.,CASSSPSYGQHYGYTF,TGTGCCAGCAGCTCCCCATCCTACGGACAGCACTATGGCTACACCTTC
TRBJ2-3,.,TRBV6-2/TRBV6-3,TRBD2,CASSYSTSVDTQYF,TGTGCCAGCAGTTACTCGACTAGCGTTGATACGCAGTATTTT
TRBJ2-1,few,TRBV10-2,TRBD2,CASESSGGTYNEQFF,TGCGCCAGCGAATCTAGCGGGGGAACTTACAATGAGCAGTTCTTC
TRBJ1-1,few,TRBV19,.,CASSMITSYTEAFF,TGTGCCAGTAGTATGATAACATCTTACACTGAAGCTTTCTTT
TRBJ1-3,.,TRBV11-2,.,CASTGVSSGNTIYF,TGTGCCAGCACCGGGGTGAGCTCTGGAAACACCATATATTTT
TRBJ2-1,many,TRBV27,.,CASSFGGGGYNEQFF,TGTGCCAGCAGTTTCGGAGGGGGGGGTTACAATGAGCAGTTCTTC
TRBJ2-4,.,TRBV28,.,CASRRPRGKNIQYF,TGTGCCAGCAGACGACCACGGGGCAAAAACATTCAGTACTTC
TRBJ1-1,many,TRBV7-8,TRBD1,CASSPRTGFKAFF,TGTGCCAGCAGCCCCAGGACAGGGTTTAAAGCTTTCTTT
TRBJ1-2,.,TRBV12-5,.,CARGLVGARDGYTF,TGTGCTAGGGGTTTGGTGGGGGCGCGGGATGGCTACACCTTC
TRBJ2-7,few,TRBV6-2/TRBV6-3,.,CASSLRTDSDEQYF,TGTGCCAGCAGCCTCCGGACAGATTCGGACGAGCAGTACTTC
TRBJ1-3,few,TRBV7-6,.,CASSPGGAEPGNTIYF,TGTGCCAGCAGCCCCGGTGGAGCGGAGCCTGGAAACACCATATATTTT
TRBJ2-7,once,TRBV6-4,TRBD1,CASYTTGQVTRQYF,TGTGCCAGCTACACAACGGGACAGGTAACCCGCCAGTACTTC
TRBJ2-3,many,TRBV7-2,TRBD2,CASSVTGTSGDLSTDTQYF,TGTGCCAGCAGTGTCACCGGGACTAGCGGGGACCTTAGCACAGATACGCAGTATTTT
TRBJ2-7,.,TRBV20-1,.,CSANRGYEQYF,TGCAGTGCTAATAGAGGCTACGAGCAGTACTTC
TRBJ1-6,many,TRBV7-2,.,CASIKDGLHF,TGTGCCAGCATCAAAGACGGGCTCCACTTT
TRBJ2-1,.,TRBV4-1,.,CASSQDKSYNEQFF,TGCGCCAGCAGCCAAGATAAAAGTTACAATGAGCAGTTCTTC
TRBJ2-3,.,TRBV11-2,.,CASSLGGGASSDTQYF,TGTGCCAGCAGCTTGGGGGGGGGGGCCTCTTCAGATACGCAGTATTTT
TRBJ2-7,few,TRBV12-3/TRBV12-4,.,CASSFRPYEQYF,TGTGCCAGCAGTTTTAGGCCGTACGAGCAGTACTTC
TRBJ1-5,.,TRBV27,.,CASSFGGGRQPQHF,TGTGCCAGCAGTTTTGGGGGGGGCCGGCAGCCCCAGCATTTT
TRBJ2-4,.,TRBV6-1,.,CASSGDSGGNIQYF,TGTGCCAGCAGTGGTGACAGTGGTGGTAACATTCAGTACTTC
TRBJ1-1,.,TRBV19,.,CASSIERAMNTEAFF,TGTGCCAGTAGTATAGAGCGGGCCATGAACACTGAAGCTTTCTTT
TRBJ1-4,.,TRBV5-6,TRBD1,CASRGQENEKLFF,TGTGCCAGCAGAGGACAGGAGAATGAAAAACTGTTTTTT